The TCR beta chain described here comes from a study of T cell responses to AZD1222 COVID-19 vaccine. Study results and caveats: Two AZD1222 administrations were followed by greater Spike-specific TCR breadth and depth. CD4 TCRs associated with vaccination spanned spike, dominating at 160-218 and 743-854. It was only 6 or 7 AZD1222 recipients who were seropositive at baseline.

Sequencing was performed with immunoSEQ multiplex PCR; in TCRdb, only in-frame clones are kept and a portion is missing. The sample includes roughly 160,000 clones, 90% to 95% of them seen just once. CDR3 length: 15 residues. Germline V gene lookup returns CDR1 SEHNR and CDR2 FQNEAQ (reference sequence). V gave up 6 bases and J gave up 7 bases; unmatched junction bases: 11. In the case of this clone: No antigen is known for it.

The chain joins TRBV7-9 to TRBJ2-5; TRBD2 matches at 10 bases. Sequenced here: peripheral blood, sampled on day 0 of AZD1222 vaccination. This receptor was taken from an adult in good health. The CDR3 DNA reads TGTGCCAGCAGACCCATATGGGTAGCGGGGGGGACCCAGTACTTC. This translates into CASRPIWVAGGTQYF.